This TCR beta chain derives from a study of post-analysis software for immune sequencing data. The CDR3 runs 14 residues. V dropped 2 bases and J dropped 5; count of bases not matched to a gene: 6. CDR1 is DFQATT, CDR2 SNEGSKA, per germline (reference sequence). Regarding the study as a whole: Among roughly five TRBV segments more frequent in patients than controls were TRBV5-6, TRBV5-1 and TRBV20-1.

This clonotype was observed a handful of times. Its target is not known. Unique molecular identifiers were built into the TCR beta cDNA libraries. TCRdb used MiXCR to reprocess the PCR reads, holding one entry per CDR3 protein. The sample lists roughly 540,000 distinct CDR3 sequences; around 34% were seen once. This chain links TRBV20-1 with TRBJ2-5; the match to TRBD2 covers 9 bases. Source material: blood. This receptor was taken from a girl under 18 with multiple sclerosis. DNA of the CDR3: TGCAGTGCTAGACCTCTTCTAGCGGGGGAGACCCAGTACTTC. The encoded protein is CSARPLLAGETQYF.